One T cell receptor (beta chain) is described in this entry. The data were obtained in a study of blood T cell repertoires in COVID-19. Whole-study context: The United States, Italy and Spain provided the acute and convalescent COVID-19 samples.

Original methodology: Estimation of nucleated cell counts was performed using reference gene primer amplification. The table came from immunoSEQ multiplex PCR; TCRdb's copy has only in-frame clones and leaves some out. For V, J and clone size, that table is used; D and trimming come from the DNA. The data show about 190,000 clones, approximately 90% seen once. The source is a man younger than 45 with acute or convalescent COVID-19. The sample comprised peripheral blood.

The chain's CDR3 is CASSQVYRVGTDTQYF. CDR3 coding DNA: TGCGCCAGCAGCCAGGTGTACAGGGTCGGAACAGATACGCAGTATTTT. This chain uses TRBV4-1 with TRBJ2-3, with a weak D call TRBD1 (6 bases). Trimming took 3 bases from V and 3 from J, leaving 16 bases between them. Germline CDR1 reads MGHRA; CDR2 reads YSYEKL. The CDR3 is made up of 16 amino acids.